The next 28 T cell receptor beta chains were all read from a single sample in a study of cytomegalovirus exposure and HLA in healthy donors. Primers: 60 Vbeta forward and 13 Jbeta reverse. TCRdb keeps only in-frame clones here, not all; method: immunoSEQ multiplex PCR. Of some 160,000 clones listed, around 77% were seen once; the top ten hold around 1.3%. Sequences were obtained from PBMCs. The receptors derive from a woman aged 25 to 45 in good health and CMV-seronegative.

This chain uses TRBV19 with TRBJ1-5, with 7 nucleotides matching TRBD1. V trimming: 5 bases; J trimming: 5 bases; junction bases outside the gene matches: 21. The CDR3 runs to 19 residues. The germline CDR1 and CDR2 sequences are LNHDA and SQIVND (reference sequence). In DNA form, the CDR3 reads TGTGCCAGTAGTGACCACCTGCGGGTGACCGACAGGGTCCATCAGCCCCAGCATTTT. It codes for CASSDHLRVTDRVHQPQHF.

This chain links TRBV7-3 with TRBJ2-3; TRBD2 matches 10 bases. From germline, CDR1 is SGHTA and CDR2 FQGTGA. CDR3 length: 16 amino acids. V was pared by 5 bases and J by 6 bases, with 11 bases of the junction left unmatched. CDR3 in DNA: TGTGCCAGCAGCCGCTTAGCGGGGGGATCGGTGGATACGCAGTATTTT. Amino acids: CASSRLAGGSVDTQYF.

In its sample, this clone was seen a few times. This sequence joins TRBV19 and TRBJ1-1, with 9 bases that match TRBD1. The CDR3 covers 13 residues. Germline values: CDR1 LNHDA, CDR2 SQIVND (reference sequence). Germline trimming cut 6 bases from V and 5 bases from J; bases unmatched to any gene: 4. This CDR3 is CASRVTGGTEAFF. The DNA for the CDR3 is TGTGCCAGTAGAGTGACAGGGGGGACTGAAGCTTTCTTT.

This clone was observed a few times. This chain connects TRBV7-8 to TRBJ1-5; no reliable D call. V shed 3 bases and J shed 3 bases, with 9 bases lying between them. CDR1 and CDR2 from the germline V gene are SGHVS and FQNEAQ. There are 14 residues in the CDR3. The CDR3: CASSLYGDNQPQHF. The DNA of the CDR3 is TGTGCCAGCAGCTTGTACGGAGACAATCAGCCCCAGCATTTT.

CDR3 in amino acids: CAWSEPGGLRNYGYTF. The DNA of the CDR3 is TGTGCCTGGAGTGAACCAGGGGGGCTAAGAAACTATGGCTACACCTTC. The chain combines TRBV30 with TRBJ1-2; 7 bases map to TRBD1. The germline V gene has CDR1 GTSNPN and CDR2 SVGIG (reference sequence). V dropped 1 base and J dropped 2; count of bases not matched to a gene: 10. The CDR3 is 16 amino acids.

This clone is a singleton in its sample. The chain recombines TRBV9 with TRBJ2-2, with unresolved D. The CDR3 totals 15 residues. V shed 0 bases and J shed 7 bases, with 13 bases lying between them. Germline values: CDR1 SGDLS, CDR2 YYNGEE. The CDR3 coding sequence is TGTGCCAGCAGCGTAGAGAACGGTCGGTTCGGGGAGCTGTTTTTT. Translating gives CASSVENGRFGELFF.

A single count supports this clone. The J gene is TRBJ2-1, the V gene TRBV12-5, with D unresolved. Germline V gene sequence: CDR1 LGHNT, CDR2 FRNRAP. V dropped 0 bases and J dropped 7 bases, with 13 bases sitting between them. CDR3 length equals 15 residues. CDR3 loop: CASGLVRGVLNEQFF. The DNA for the CDR3 is TGTGCTAGTGGTTTGGTACGTGGAGTGCTAAATGAGCAGTTCTTC.

The gene calls are TRBV15 and TRBJ2-2; no firm D call. Per germline, CDR1 LNHNV and CDR2 YYDKDF (reference sequence). V dropped 0 bases and J dropped 6 bases, with 8 bases sitting between them. This CDR3 comprises 14 residues. The CDR3 region is CATSRDLTAGELFF. In DNA form, the CDR3 reads TGTGCCACCAGCAGAGATCTCACGGCCGGGGAGCTGTTTTTT. Complete variable domain (other parts from reference TRBV15 and TRBJ2-2): DAMVIQNPRYQVTQFGKPVTLSCSQTLNHNVMYWYQQKSSQAPKLLFHYYDKDFNNEADTPDNFQSRRPNTSFCFLDIRSPGLGDTAMYLCATSRDLTAGELFFGEGSRLTVL.

V usage is TRBV6-1 and J usage is TRBJ1-6, with 10 bases matching TRBD1. J was trimmed by 3 bases and V by 6 bases; bases with no gene match: 2. The germline V gene has CDR1 MNHNS and CDR2 SASEGT. The CDR3 consists of 15 residues. CDR3 nucleotide sequence: TGTGCCAGCAGCTGGACAGGGGGCTATAATTCACCCCTCCACTTT. The encoded protein is CASSWTGGYNSPLHF.

The chain is built from TRBV29-1 and TRBJ1-1; D might be TRBD1 (5 bases). The germline CDR1 and CDR2 sequences are SQVTM and ANQGSEA. Between the trimmed V and J ends, which lost 3 bases and 6 bases, there was a span of 14 bases. This CDR3 has 13 amino acids. The CDR3 loop reads CSVDTGLNPEAFF. For the CDR3, the DNA is TGCAGCGTTGATACAGGACTAAACCCTGAAGCTTTCTTT.

V gene TRBV2 combines with J gene TRBJ1-5; a possible D gene is TRBD1 (6 bases). Trimming shortened V by 6 bases and J by 6 bases, and 12 bases separated the two germline ends. The germline gives CDR1 SNHLY, CDR2 FYNNEI. The CDR3 totals 13 residues. The CDR3 DNA is TGTGCCAGCAGGACAGGTGGTGGTCAGCCCCAGCATTTT. This translates into CASRTGGGQPQHF.

This clone was counted many times. The chain combines TRBV6-1 with TRBJ1-2, with D possibly being TRBD1 (5 bases). The length of the CDR3 is 15 residues. The ends were cut back, 4 bases at V and 2 bases at J, with 14 bases in the middle. The germline gives CDR1 MNHNS, CDR2 SASEGT. The CDR3 DNA sequence: TGTGCCAGCAGTGCCGGTGGGGGAGGGAACTATGGCTACACCTTC. This encodes CASSAGGGGNYGYTF.

This clone was seen a single time. The J gene is TRBJ1-5, the V gene TRBV2, with D maybe TRBD1 (6 bases). This CDR3 region has 13 residues. CDR1 is SNHLY, CDR2 FYNNEI, per germline. Trimming left V 7 bases short and J 7 bases short, with 14 bases between. CDR3 coding DNA: TGTGCCAGCACCAGGGTAAGGGGGCAGCCCCAGCATTTT. Protein product: CASTRVRGQPQHF.

The chain employs TRBV5-6 and TRBJ2-7, with TRBD1 matching over 7 bases. CDR3 length: 12 residues. Germline lookup yields CDR1 SGHDT and CDR2 YYEEEE. Losses at the gene ends were 4 bases for V and 8 bases for J; bases not matched to a gene: 6. DNA for the CDR3: TGTGCCAGCAGCCGTGACAGGGACCAGCAGTACTTC. Its protein product is CASSRDRDQQYF.

The rearrangement links TRBV2 to TRBJ1-6; 10 bases map to TRBD1. Trimming took 7 bases from V and 9 from J; bases not matched to a gene: 9. This CDR3 has 15 residues. Germline V CDR1 and CDR2: SNHLY, FYNNEI. The chain's CDR3 is CASNDRTGGISPLHF. Here the CDR3 DNA reads TGTGCCAGCAACGACCGGACAGGGGGTATTTCACCCCTCCACTTT.

The chain employs TRBV2 and TRBJ2-1; TRBD2 matches at 10 bases. This CDR3 is 15 amino acids long. Trimming took 6 bases from V and 4 from J; bases not matched to a gene: 6. Germline V lookup: CDR1 SNHLY, CDR2 FYNNEI. This CDR3 reads CASRVGTSEYNEQFF. The CDR3 coding sequence is TGTGCCAGCAGAGTAGGGACTAGCGAATACAATGAGCAGTTCTTC.

The V and J genes are TRBV9 and TRBJ1-2; no reliable D call. Germline V gene lookup returns CDR1 SGDLS and CDR2 YYNGEE. The CDR3 spans 15 residues. V dropped 4 bases and J dropped 4 bases, with 17 bases sitting between them. CDR3 residues: CASSFRPGGSYGYTF. The CDR3 region has the DNA TGTGCCAGCAGCTTCCGGCCTGGCGGGAGCTATGGCTACACCTTC.

This clone was seen only once. The J gene is TRBJ2-7, the V gene TRBV7-3, with TRBD1 matching 8 bases. V was clipped by 3 bases and J by 3 bases; unmatched bases: 28. The CDR3 runs 22 residues. Germline V gene lookup returns CDR1 SGHTA and CDR2 FQGTGA. The CDR3 region is CASSFRPIPDRAFPLPHYEQYF. The CDR3 nucleotides are TGTGCCAGCAGCTTTCGCCCCATTCCGGACAGGGCATTCCCCCTTCCCCACTACGAGCAGTACTTC.

The table lists this clone with a count of one. The CDR3 protein is CATSPQGAEGYTF. As DNA, the CDR3 is TGTGCCACATCCCCACAGGGGGCGGAGGGCTACACCTTC. V is TRBV19 and J is TRBJ1-2; 9 bases map to TRBD1. The CDR3 has 13 residues. Germline V gene sequence: CDR1 LNHDA, CDR2 SQIVND (reference sequence). The ends lost 10 bases at V and 8 bases at J; junction bases unmatched: 11.

This clone was seen a few times. The CDR3 DNA follows: TGTGCCAGCAGGACAGGGGCCCACGAGCAGTACTTC. It yields the protein CASRTGAHEQYF. This rearrangement joins TRBV6-1 to TRBJ2-7; 8 bases are shared with TRBD1. The J segment lost 5 bases and the V segment lost 6 bases, leaving 3 bases of the junction unmatched. This CDR3 comprises 12 residues. CDR1 is MNHNS, CDR2 SASEGT, per germline.

CDR3 nucleotides: TGTGCCGCCGGTCGGGGTCAAGGACAGGTCTATGGCTACACCTTC. It translates to CAAGRGQGQVYGYTF. This chain connects TRBV19 to TRBJ1-2; 7 positions match TRBD1. Losses at the gene ends were 11 bases for V and 4 bases for J; bases not matched to a gene: 16. CDR1 is LNHDA and CDR2 is SQIVND in the germline V gene (reference sequence). This CDR3 spans 15 amino acids.

This sequence joins TRBV9 and TRBJ1-2; possible D gene TRBD1, 5 bases. Germline CDR1 and CDR2: SGDLS and YYNGEE. This CDR3 has 16 amino acids. Deletions cut 0 bases from V and 3 bases from J, with 15 bases between. The CDR3 DNA is TGTGCCAGCAGCGTAGTTGGGGGGACGCCATACTATGGCTACACCTTC. Its protein product is CASSVVGGTPYYGYTF.

CDR3: CASNPGGYTEAFF. Written as DNA, the CDR3 is TGTGCCAGCAACCCGGGGGGTTACACTGAAGCTTTCTTT. The rearrangement links TRBV6-6 to TRBJ1-1; D possibly corresponds to TRBD1 (5 bases). Germline V CDR1 and CDR2: MNHNY, SVGAGI (reference sequence). V was pared by 7 bases and J by 3 bases, with 12 bases between. CDR3 length equals 13 residues.

CDR3 sequence: CAISERIRGNTEAFF. In nucleotides, the CDR3 is TGTGCCATCAGTGAGCGCATAAGGGGAAACACTGAAGCTTTCTTT. The rearrangement uses TRBV10-3 and TRBJ1-1; weak D call: TRBD1 (5 bases). Per germline, CDR1 ENHRY and CDR2 SYGVKD. V lost 2 bases, J lost 2 bases, and 12 bases lay in between. There are 15 residues in the CDR3.

V is TRBV5-1 and J is TRBJ2-2, with 7 bases lining up with TRBD2. There are 16 residues in the CDR3. V shed 1 base and J 4 bases; nucleotides not matched to a gene: 7. In germline, CDR1 is SGHRS, CDR2 YFSETQ. DNA of the CDR3: TGCGCCAGCAGCTTGAACGGCGGGGGATCCACCGGGGAGCTGTTTTTT. Its translation: CASSLNGGGSTGELFF.

This clone was counted a single time. The rearrangement uses TRBV30 and TRBJ1-5; a weak D match, TRBD1 (6 bases). V was clipped by 1 base and J by 6 bases, with 16 bases between them. Germline CDR1 and CDR2: GTSNPN and SVGIG (reference sequence). This CDR3 has 15 amino acids. CDR3 bases: TGTGCCTGGAGTGGGGACACTGGCGGGGGTCAGCCCCAGCATTTT. Encoded protein: CAWSGDTGGGQPQHF.

J is TRBJ2-7 and V is TRBV5-1, with D possibly TRBD2 on 6 matching bases. V was cut by 6 bases and J by 6 bases, with 19 bases left in between. The CDR3 has 14 residues. Germline V lookup: CDR1 SGHRS, CDR2 YFSETQ. CDR3 sequence: CASTKNGGPFEQYF. In DNA, the CDR3 is TGCGCCAGCACGAAAAACGGGGGACCCTTCGAGCAGTACTTC. Supplemented by reference TRBV5-1 and TRBJ2-7, the full variable domain reads KAGVTQTPRYLIKTRGQQVTLSCSPISGHRSVSWYQQTPGQGLQFLFEYFSETQRNKGNFPGRFSGRQFSNSRSEMNVSTLELGDSALYLCASTKNGGPFEQYFGPGTRLTVT.

The chain carries TRBV5-1 and TRBJ2-2; 7 bases are shared with TRBD1. The germline gives CDR1 SGHRS, CDR2 YFSETQ. The ends lost 0 bases at V and 6 bases at J; junction bases unmatched: 5. The CDR3 has 15 residues. The CDR3 DNA reads as TGCGCCAGCAGCTTGGTGCCAGGGGGTGCCGGGGAGCTGTTTTTT. This codes for CASSLVPGGAGELFF.